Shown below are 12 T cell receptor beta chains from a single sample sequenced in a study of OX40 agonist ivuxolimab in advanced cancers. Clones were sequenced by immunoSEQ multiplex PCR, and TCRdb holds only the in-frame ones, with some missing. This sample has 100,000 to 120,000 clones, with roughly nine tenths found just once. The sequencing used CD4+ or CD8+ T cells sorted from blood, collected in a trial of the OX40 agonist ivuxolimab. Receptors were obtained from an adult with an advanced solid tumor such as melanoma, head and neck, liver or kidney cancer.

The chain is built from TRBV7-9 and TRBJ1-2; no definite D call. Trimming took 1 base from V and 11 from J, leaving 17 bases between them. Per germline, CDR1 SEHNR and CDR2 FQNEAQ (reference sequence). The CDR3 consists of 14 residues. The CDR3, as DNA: TGTGCCAGCAGCTTAGTTCCGGGGTCCTGGGGTTACACCTTC. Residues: CASSLVPGSWGYTF.

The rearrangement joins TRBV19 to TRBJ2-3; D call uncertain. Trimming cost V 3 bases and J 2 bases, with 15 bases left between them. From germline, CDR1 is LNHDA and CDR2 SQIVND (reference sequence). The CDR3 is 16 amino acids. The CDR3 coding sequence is TGTGCCAGTAGTATCGGTGGGGAACCTACCACAGATACGCAGTATTTT. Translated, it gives CASSIGGEPTTDTQYF.

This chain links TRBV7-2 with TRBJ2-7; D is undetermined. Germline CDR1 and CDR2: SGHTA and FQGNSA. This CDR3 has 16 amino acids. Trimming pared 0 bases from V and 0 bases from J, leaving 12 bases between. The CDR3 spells CASSLALRVSSYEQYF. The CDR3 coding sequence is TGTGCCAGCAGCTTAGCGCTAAGGGTGAGCTCCTACGAGCAGTACTTC. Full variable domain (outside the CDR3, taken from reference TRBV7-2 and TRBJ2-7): GAGVSQSPSNKVTEKGKDVELRCDPISGHTALYWYRQSLGQGLEFLIYFQGNSAPDKSGLPSDRFSAERTGGSVSTLTIQRTQQEDSAVYLCASSLALRVSSYEQYFGPGTRLTVT.

This CDR3 is CASSEYSYTAGSGYTF. The CDR3 DNA reads TGTGCCAGCAGTGAATATAGTTACACCGCGGGGTCCGGCTACACCTTC. The gene calls are TRBV25-1 and TRBJ1-2; the D is unclear. The ends were cut back, 0 bases at V and 8 bases at J, with 19 bases in the middle. The germline V gene encodes CDR1 MGHDK and CDR2 SYGVNS. The CDR3 has 16 amino acids.

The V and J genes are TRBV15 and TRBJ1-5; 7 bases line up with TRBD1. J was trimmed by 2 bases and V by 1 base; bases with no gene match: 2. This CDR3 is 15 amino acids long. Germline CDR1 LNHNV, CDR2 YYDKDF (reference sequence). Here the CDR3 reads CATSRAGTGNQPQHF. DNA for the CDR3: TGTGCCACCAGCAGAGCCGGGACAGGCAATCAGCCCCAGCATTTT.

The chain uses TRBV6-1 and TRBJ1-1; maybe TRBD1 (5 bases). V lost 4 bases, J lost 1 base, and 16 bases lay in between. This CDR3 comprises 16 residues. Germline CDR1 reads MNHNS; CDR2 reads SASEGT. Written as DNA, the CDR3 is TGTGCCAGCAGTGGTAATACCAGGACACCGAACACTGAAGCTTTCTTT. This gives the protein CASSGNTRTPNTEAFF.

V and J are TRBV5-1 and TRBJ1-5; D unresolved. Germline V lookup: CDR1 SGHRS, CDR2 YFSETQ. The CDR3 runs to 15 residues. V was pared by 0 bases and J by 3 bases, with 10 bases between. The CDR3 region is CASSLGSGPNQPQHF. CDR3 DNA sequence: TGCGCCAGCAGCTTGGGGAGCGGCCCCAATCAGCCCCAGCATTTT.

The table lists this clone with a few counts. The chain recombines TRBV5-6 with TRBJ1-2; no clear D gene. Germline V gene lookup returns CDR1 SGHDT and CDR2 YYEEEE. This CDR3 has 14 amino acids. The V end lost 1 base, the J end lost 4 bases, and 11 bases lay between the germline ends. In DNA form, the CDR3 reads TGTGCCAGCAGCTTGAGGTGGCCGACCTATGGCTACACCTTC. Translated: CASSLRWPTYGYTF.

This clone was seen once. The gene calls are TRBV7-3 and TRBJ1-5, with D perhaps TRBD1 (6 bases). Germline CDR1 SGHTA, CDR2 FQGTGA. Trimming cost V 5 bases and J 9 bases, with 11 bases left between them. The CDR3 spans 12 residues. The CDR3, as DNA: TGTGCCAGCAGCCGACAGGACGGGCCCCAGCATTTT. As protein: CASSRQDGPQHF.

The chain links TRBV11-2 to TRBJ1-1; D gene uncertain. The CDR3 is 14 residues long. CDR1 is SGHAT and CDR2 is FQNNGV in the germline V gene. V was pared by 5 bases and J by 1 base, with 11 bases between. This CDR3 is CASSRNYPNTEAFF. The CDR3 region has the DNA TGTGCCAGCAGCCGCAACTACCCGAACACTGAAGCTTTCTTT.

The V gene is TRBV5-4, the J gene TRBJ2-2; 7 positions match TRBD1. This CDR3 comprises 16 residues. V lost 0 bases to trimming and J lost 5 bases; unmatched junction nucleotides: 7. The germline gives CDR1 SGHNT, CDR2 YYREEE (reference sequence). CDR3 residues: CASSLAIKTGTGELFF. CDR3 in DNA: TGTGCCAGCAGCTTGGCCATAAAGACAGGGACCGGGGAGCTGTTTTTT.

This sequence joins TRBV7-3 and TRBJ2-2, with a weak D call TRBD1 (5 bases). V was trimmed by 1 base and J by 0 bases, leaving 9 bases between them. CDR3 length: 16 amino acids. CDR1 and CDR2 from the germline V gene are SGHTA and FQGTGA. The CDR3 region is CASSLMVTANTGELFF. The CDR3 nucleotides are TGTGCCAGCAGCTTAATGGTGACAGCGAACACCGGGGAGCTGTTTTTT.